These T cell receptor beta chains were read from a single sample in a study of identical twins. TCRdb analysed the 5' RACE reads with MiXCR anew, one entry per CDR3 protein. Of approximately 260,000 distinct CDR3 sequences listed, about 14% are singletons. Source material: memory (CD45RO+) T cells sorted from blood. The receptors stem from a woman aged 18-29 years in good health. The CDR3 runs from the conserved cysteine through the conserved F or W. The order of the fields is J gene, D gene, V gene, clone size, CDR3 DNA, CDR3 protein. D genes are given only for firm matches. Rows may omit the clone size; those that give it use once, few, many or a size class.

TRBJ2-3 TRBD2 TRBV10-3 - TGTGCCATCAGTGGAGAGCGGGGGCCTAGCACAGATACGCAGTATTTT CAISGERGPSTDTQYF
TRBJ1-5 TRBD1 TRBV6-1 - TGTGCCAGCAGCCACGGGACAGCTAGCAATCAGCCCCAGCATTTT CASSHGTASNQPQHF
TRBJ1-3 - TRBV5-6 - TGTGCCAGCAGCCGCCATCCGGGACCTGGAAACACCATATATTTT CASSRHPGPGNTIYF
TRBJ2-1 - TRBV9 - TGTGCCAGCAGCGCGCAGTCGTTTGGGAATGAGCAGTTCTTC CASSAQSFGNEQFF
TRBJ2-2 TRBD1 TRBV3-1 few TGTGCCAGCAGCCAAGATTTGGGGACAGGGGTCGGCGGGGAGCTGTTTTTT CASSQDLGTGVGGELFF
TRBJ2-1 TRBD2 TRBV7-3 few TGTGCCAGCAGCCTCCTATCTAGCGGGGAAAGTGAGCAGTTCTTC CASSLLSSGESEQFF
TRBJ2-3 TRBD2 TRBV9 - TGTGCCAGCAGCGGGAATAGCGGGGGCGCGACAGATACGCAGTATTTT CASSGNSGGATDTQYF
TRBJ2-3 - TRBV3-1 few TGTGCCAGCAGCCAAGAGGCGGGAACCTTCACAGATACGCAGTATTTT CASSQEAGTFTDTQYF
TRBJ2-1 TRBD2 TRBV24-1 many TGTGCCACGGCCTCCTCTAGCGGGGGGGCCGGGGATGAGCAGTTCTTC CATASSSGGAGDEQFF
TRBJ2-3 - TRBV11-1 - TGTGCCAGCAGCTTAGTCTCGGGGGGCGAAGATACGCAGTATTTT CASSLVSGGEDTQYF
TRBJ2-7 - TRBV7-8 - TGTGCCAGCAGCAGAACCCCTAGCGTTACCTACGAGCAGTACTTC CASSRTPSVTYEQYF
TRBJ1-1 - TRBV20-1 - TGCAGTGCTAGAGAGGCCACTGAAGCTTTCTTT CSAREATEAFF
TRBJ2-7 TRBD2 TRBV2 - TGTGCCAGCAGTGTGGGGAGCGGGAGGTTTCCCTACGAGCAGTACTTC CASSVGSGRFPYEQYF
TRBJ2-5 - TRBV3-1 - TGTGCCAGCAGCCAGGGGTTAGGGGTTCGCCAAGAGACCCAGTACTTC CASSQGLGVRQETQYF
TRBJ2-5 - TRBV5-1 few TGCGCCAGCATGGAGCATCGGCAAGAGACCCAGTACTTC CASMEHRQETQYF
TRBJ2-3 - TRBV20-1 - TGCAGTGCAGGGGGACCCAGTAGTAGTGTTTTTGGCACAGATACGCAGTATTTT CSAGGPSSSVFGTDTQYF
TRBJ2-1 - TRBV4-1 - TGCGCCAGCAGCCAACAGGGGTATGAGCAGTTCTTC CASSQQGYEQFF
TRBJ2-5 - TRBV5-6 - TGTGCCAGCAGCTGGGGGATACAAGAGACCCAGTACTTC CASSWGIQETQYF
TRBJ1-3 TRBD1 TRBV19 - TGTGCCAGTAGCCGGGACAGTGGAAACACCATATATTTT CASSRDSGNTIYF
TRBJ2-3 - TRBV10-3 - TGTGCCATCAGTGTAGGGGGAATCACAGATACGCAGTATTTT CAISVGGITDTQYF
TRBJ1-6 - TRBV2 - TGTGCCAGCAGGGATGATTCACCCCTCCACTTT CASRDDSPLHF
TRBJ1-2 - TRBV20-1 many TGCAGTGCTAGCGGGGGAGACTATGGCTACACCTTC CSASGGDYGYTF
TRBJ2-1 TRBD2 TRBV27 many TGTGCCAGCAGTCCCCGTAGCGGGGGGCGACACAATGAGCAGTTCTTC CASSPRSGGRHNEQFF
TRBJ1-2 - TRBV4-1 - TGCGCCAGCAGCCCTCGGCAGGGTGGCGGCTACACCTTC CASSPRQGGGYTF
TRBJ2-3 - TRBV9 - TGTGCCAGCGGGGGGAGCACAGATACGCAGTATTTT CASGGSTDTQYF
TRBJ1-1 - TRBV5-1 - TGCGCCAGCAGCTTGCGGGTTGGTCGGTCTAGTACTGAAGCTTTCTTT CASSLRVGRSSTEAFF